Listed below are T cell receptor beta chains from one sample, sequenced in a study of T cell repertoires in cytomegalovirus infection. Their recognized antigens are unknown. TCRdb ran MiXCR on the reads and lists one entry per CDR3 protein. The sample has around 710,000 distinct CDR3 sequences, about 29% seen once. The input for sequencing was cultured CD8+ T cells from PBMCs, taken from culture after CMV antigen stimulation. The receptors were gathered from a human donor in good health (CMV status not recorded). Some clones in this sample may be carry-over from other donors' samples. Both conserved end residues are part of each CDR3. Fields, in order: clone size, V gene, J gene, D gene, CDR3 DNA, CDR3 protein. D genes are given only for firm matches. Expanded clones get a size class; other rows say once, few or many, or leave the size out.

-	TRBV6-6	TRBJ1-1	-	TGTGCCAGCACCGGCTCAGGGACAGCTTTCTTT	CASTGSGTAFF
many	TRBV6-5	TRBJ2-3	-	TGTGCCAGCAGTTATCTCCGGGACAACACAGATACGCAGTATTTT	CASSYLRDNTDTQYF
-	TRBV12-5	TRBJ2-1	-	TGTGCTAGTGGTTCGACAATGAATGAGCAGTTCTTC	CASGSTMNEQFF
few	TRBV20-1	TRBJ1-1	TRBD1	TGCAGTGCTAGAGGTAGGGGGCCGAGGACTGAAGCTTTCTTT	CSARGRGPRTEAFF
few	TRBV6-1	TRBJ2-7	-	TGTGCCAGCAGTGAACCAGAGGGCAGCGGATACGAGCAGTACTTC	CASSEPEGSGYEQYF
-	TRBV12-3/TRBV12-4	TRBJ2-7	TRBD1	TGTGCCAGCAGTCCCCGACAGGGCAACCACGAGCAGTACTTC	CASSPRQGNHEQYF
-	TRBV12-3/TRBV12-4	TRBJ2-1	-	TGTGCCAGCAGTTACGGGGAGTACAATGAGCAGTTCTTC	CASSYGEYNEQFF
many	TRBV12-3/TRBV12-4	TRBJ1-5	-	TGTGCCAGCAGTGCTGGACAGTTACAGCCCCAGCATTTT	CASSAGQLQPQHF
-	TRBV4-2	TRBJ1-2	-	TGTGCCAGCAGCCAATATCAGTCGGAGGAGCTCTATGGCTACACCTTC	CASSQYQSEELYGYTF
-	TRBV19	TRBJ1-2	TRBD1	TGTGCCAGCGCCACCGGACAGGGAGTATATGGCTACACCTTC	CASATGQGVYGYTF
few	TRBV27	TRBJ2-5	-	TGTGCCAGCAGCCTTGGGGGCAGGAAAGAGACCCAGTACTTC	CASSLGGRKETQYF
-	TRBV15	TRBJ1-4	TRBD1	TGTGCCACCAGCACTACTCGGGAGAGTCACAGGGGAACTAATGAAAAACTGTTTTTT	CATSTTRESHRGTNEKLFF
few	TRBV6-6	TRBJ1-2	-	TGTGCCAGCACCTACGGGGCAGGGGATTTCAACACCTTC	CASTYGAGDFNTF
few	TRBV2	TRBJ1-2	-	TGTGCCAGCAGTCGCGTGGGGACTGACTATGGCTACACCTTC	CASSRVGTDYGYTF
-	TRBV12-3/TRBV12-4	TRBJ2-1	TRBD2	TGTGCCAGCAGCCCCATCGCGCAGCGGGGCCTATTGGCTGAGCAGTTCTTC	CASSPIAQRGLLAEQFF
many	TRBV12-3/TRBV12-4	TRBJ2-1	-	TGTGCCAGCAAGCTGGGCCCCGGGAACAATGAGCAGTTCTTC	CASKLGPGNNEQFF
-	TRBV11-3	TRBJ2-3	TRBD2	TGTGCCAGCAGCCCGCGAGGGGGACTAGCGACAGATACGCAGTATTTT	CASSPRGGLATDTQYF
-	TRBV7-2	TRBJ2-2	-	TGTGCCAGCATCGCCCCGGGCAGCCCGACGACCGGGGAGCTGTTTTTT	CASIAPGSPTTGELFF
-	TRBV20-1	TRBJ2-3	TRBD2	TGCAGTGCTAGTGCTCCTCTAACTAGCGGCAGAAGCACAGATACGCAGTATTTT	CSASAPLTSGRSTDTQYF
-	TRBV7-8	TRBJ1-5	-	TGTGCCAGCAGCCTAGCGGGGGTAATCTCGCCCCAGCATTTT	CASSLAGVISPQHF
-	TRBV7-9	TRBJ1-6	-	TGTGCCAGCAGCTTAGCGCCCGCCACTTATAATTCACCCCTCCACTTT	CASSLAPATYNSPLHF
-	TRBV2	TRBJ1-1	-	TGTGCCAGCAGTGAAGCGGTGGGGGGGCCCATAATTGAAGCTTTCTTT	CASSEAVGGPIIEAFF
-	TRBV12-5	TRBJ1-2	-	TGTGCTAGTGCGGGGACGGGAGTCGGCTACACCTTC	CASAGTGVGYTF
few	TRBV27	TRBJ1-1	TRBD1	TGTGCCAGCAGTTTAACCCTTCCGGACAGGGTCCCTGAAGCTTTCTTT	CASSLTLPDRVPEAFF
few	TRBV19	TRBJ1-5	-	TGTGCCAGTAGTATAACGGGGGGCATAGGTCAGCCCCAGCATTTT	CASSITGGIGQPQHF
-	TRBV6-5	TRBJ1-2	-	TGTGCCAGCAGTTACTCTGTGGGGCAGGGCTATGGCTACACCTTC	CASSYSVGQGYGYTF
-	TRBV4-3	TRBJ1-1	TRBD1	TGCGCCAGCAGCCACCGAAGGGGGGACAGGGCTTTTGGTGAAGCTTTCTTT	CASSHRRGDRAFGEAFF
few	TRBV6-1	TRBJ1-2	-	TGTGCCACCGGAGGGGCGGGGTATGGCTACACCTTC	CATGGAGYGYTF
few	TRBV7-4	TRBJ2-7	-	TGTGCCAGCAGCCCGTACTTAGCTAGCGAGCAGTACTTC	CASSPYLASEQYF
-	TRBV6-5	TRBJ1-2	-	TGTGCCAGCAGTGGGGGGCGATGGGACTATGGCTACACCTTC	CASSGGRWDYGYTF
many	TRBV11-1	TRBJ1-2	-	TGTGCCAGCAGCTTACCGAATGGCTACACCTTC	CASSLPNGYTF
once	TRBV19	TRBJ2-5	-	TGTGCCAGTAACACGGGGAGACAGTACGAGACCCAGTACTTC	CASNTGRQYETQYF
once	TRBV6-5	TRBJ1-1	-	TGTGCCAGCAGCCCCGGGAACGGGGGGCGGGTCACTGAAGCTTTCTTT	CASSPGNGGRVTEAFF
few	TRBV6-1	TRBJ1-6	-	TGTGCCAGCATGGCGGGTCTGATAGATAATTCACCCCTCCACTTT	CASMAGLIDNSPLHF
-	TRBV27	TRBJ1-5	-	TGTGCCAGCAGTTTTAGGGCTCATCAGCCCCAGCATTTT	CASSFRAHQPQHF
-	TRBV11-1	TRBJ2-1	-	TGTGCCAGCAGCTCGGTGGGGGGCTTCTACAATGAGCAGTTCTTC	CASSSVGGFYNEQFF
-	TRBV7-6	TRBJ2-7	-	TGTGCCAGCAGCGAGAAGGGGCGAGAGGCTTACGAGCAGTACTTC	CASSEKGREAYEQYF
-	TRBV2	TRBJ1-1	-	TGTGCCAGCAGTGAAGAGGGGGTGTGGACTGAAGCTTTCTTT	CASSEEGVWTEAFF
-	TRBV20-1	TRBJ1-2	-	TGCAGTGCTAATTACAGGGCGATTAACTATGGCTACACCTTC	CSANYRAINYGYTF
-	TRBV19	TRBJ1-1	-	TGTGCCAGTAATGAGGGGTCCGGCACTGAAGCTTTCTTT	CASNEGSGTEAFF
-	TRBV7-8	TRBJ1-2	-	TGTGCCAGCAGCTTAGCAGGGGGGGGGGCAGGCTATGGCTACACCTTC	CASSLAGGGAGYGYTF
-	TRBV6-5	TRBJ2-1	-	TGTGCCAGCAGTTACGGAGGAGAAGATCCCTACAATGAGCAGTTCTTC	CASSYGGEDPYNEQFF
few	TRBV5-1	TRBJ2-7	-	TGCGCCAGCCGCCCCGACATCGGAACCACCTACGAGCAGTACTTC	CASRPDIGTTYEQYF
few	TRBV6-1	TRBJ1-1	TRBD1	TGTGCCAGCAGTTGGACAGGGGGCGCGGCGACTGAAGCTTTCTTT	CASSWTGGAATEAFF
few	TRBV27	TRBJ1-2	-	TGTGCCAGCAGTTTCGGAACATCTCCTCGCTATGGCTACACCTTC	CASSFGTSPRYGYTF
few	TRBV6-2/TRBV6-3	TRBJ1-1	-	TGTGCCAGCAGTTACTACGCGGCAGAAAGTGAAGCTTTCTTT	CASSYYAAESEAFF